This TCR beta chain derives from a study of T cell changes during pregnancy in multiple sclerosis. V was shortened by 0 bases and J by 0 bases, with 11 bases between the two germline ends. CDR3 length: 16 amino acids. Per the germline V gene, CDR1 is MGHRA and CDR2 is YSYEKL. Clones were sequenced by immunoSEQ multiplex PCR, and TCRdb holds only the in-frame ones, with some missing. Of about 38,000 clones listed, roughly nine tenths are singletons. This clone was recorded a few times. Sequences were derived from CD8+ T cells from peripheral blood mononuclear cells, sampled in the second trimester of pregnancy. J is TRBJ1-1 and V is TRBV4-1; D not resolved. This receptor was obtained from a female donor with multiple sclerosis, enrolled in a pregnancy study. The CDR3 loop reads CASSQDSGFMNTEAFF. The CDR3 DNA reads as TGCGCCAGCAGCCAAGATTCGGGGTTCATGAACACTGAAGCTTTCTTT.